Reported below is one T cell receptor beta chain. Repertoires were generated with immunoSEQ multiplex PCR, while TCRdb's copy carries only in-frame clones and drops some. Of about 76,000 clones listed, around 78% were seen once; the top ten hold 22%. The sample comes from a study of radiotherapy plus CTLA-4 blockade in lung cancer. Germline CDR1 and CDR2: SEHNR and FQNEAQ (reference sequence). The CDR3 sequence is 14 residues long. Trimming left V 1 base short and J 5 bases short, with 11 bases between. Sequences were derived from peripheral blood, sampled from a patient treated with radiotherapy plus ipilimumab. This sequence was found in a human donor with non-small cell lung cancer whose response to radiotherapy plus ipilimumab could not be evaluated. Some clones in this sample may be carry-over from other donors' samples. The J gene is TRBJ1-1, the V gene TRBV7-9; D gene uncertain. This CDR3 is CASSLVNSGTEAFF. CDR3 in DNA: TGTGCCAGCAGCTTAGTTAACAGTGGGACTGAAGCTTTCTTT.